Listed below are T cell receptor beta chains from one sample, sequenced in a study of T cells in Graves' hyperthyroidism and ophthalmopathy. One entry per CDR3 protein results from TCRdb running MiXCR on the multiplex PCR reads. Of hundreds of thousands of distinct CDR3 sequences listed, 14% were seen once; the top ten hold roughly a tenth. Source material: blood. The receptors derive from a woman younger than 30 with Graves' hyperthyroidism. Each CDR3 is given with its conserved first and last residue. Fields, in order: clone size, J gene, V gene, CDR3 length, D gene, CDR3 DNA, CDR3 protein. A D gene is named only where the DNA matches it firmly. Clone size is shown for a subset of rows, as once, few, many or a class of expanded clone.

many	TRBJ1-1	TRBV12-3/TRBV12-4	18	.	TGTGCCAGCAGTTTGGCTACGGACCCATGGGGATATTACACTGAAGCTTTCTTT	CASSLATDPWGYYTEAFF
.	TRBJ2-1	TRBV7-2	16	TRBD2	TGTGCCAGCAGCTTAGCGGGACTAGGGGGTTACAATGAGCAGTTCTTC	CASSLAGLGGYNEQFF
few	TRBJ1-6	TRBV30	13	.	TGTGCCGGGGGGAGTTCCTATAATTCACCCCTCCACTTT	CAGGSSYNSPLHF
few	TRBJ2-1	TRBV7-9	13	.	TGTGCCAGCAGCTTACTAGCCCCGAATGAGCAGTTCTTC	CASSLLAPNEQFF
.	TRBJ1-4	TRBV27	16	.	TGTGCCAGCAAGAGTGGGACGTCGCTATCCTCGATGAAACTGTTTTTT	CASKSGTSLSSMKLFF
.	TRBJ1-1	TRBV7-9	13	.	TGTGCCAGCAGGGAGGAGGGCTACACTGAAGCTTTCTTT	CASREEGYTEAFF
many	TRBJ2-2	TRBV29-1	12	.	TGCAGCGGAGGGAGCGGGACCGGGGAGCTGTTTTTT	CSGGSGTGELFF
many	TRBJ2-1	TRBV2	16	TRBD2	TGTGCCAGCACGGGGAAACTAGCGGGATTAGTCGATGAGCAGTTCTTC	CASTGKLAGLVDEQFF
few	TRBJ2-1	TRBV12-3/TRBV12-4	13	.	TGTGCCTTGGTGTCTAGCTCCTACAATGAGCAGTTCTTC	CALVSSSYNEQFF
many	TRBJ2-1	TRBV11-3	21	TRBD2	TGTGCCAGCAGCTTAGTTGCCAACCCATTTAGCGGGCATAGCTCCTACAATGAGCAGTTCTTC	CASSLVANPFSGHSSYNEQFF
.	TRBJ2-1	TRBV6-2/TRBV6-3	14	TRBD2	TGTGCCAGCAGGAAGGCGGGAGGATACAATGAGCAGTTCTTC	CASRKAGGYNEQFF
many	TRBJ2-7	TRBV20-1	12	.	TGCAGTGCTAGAGCGGGATCGGGAGAGCAGTACTTC	CSARAGSGEQYF
.	TRBJ1-2	TRBV6-2/TRBV6-3	19	TRBD1	TGTGCCAGCAGTCCCTCACCGTTTAGGGGGCCCGGTCCCACCTATGGCTACACCTTC	CASSPSPFRGPGPTYGYTF
.	TRBJ1-2	TRBV11-2	18	TRBD1	TGTGCCAGCAGCTTGACAGGGGGCGACCGATTAGCTAACTATGGCTACACCTTC	CASSLTGGDRLANYGYTF
.	TRBJ1-1	TRBV20-1	12	.	TGCAGTGCTATTACAGGGAGTACTGAAGCTTTCTTT	CSAITGSTEAFF
.	TRBJ1-1	TRBV6-1	14	.	TGTGCCAGCAGGATACAGGGAGATCGCACTGAAGCTTTCTTT	CASRIQGDRTEAFF
.	TRBJ1-5	TRBV27	15	.	TGTGCCAGCAGTTTATACCGGGGTACCAATCAGCCCCAGCATTTT	CASSLYRGTNQPQHF
many	TRBJ1-1	TRBV3-1	15	TRBD1	TGTGCCAGCAGCCCGACAGGGCGGACGAACACTGAAGCTTTCTTT	CASSPTGRTNTEAFF
few	TRBJ2-6	TRBV10-3	18	TRBD1	TGTGCCATCAGTGAGGGGCAGCTAGGGGGCACTGGGGCCAACGTCCTGACTTTC	CAISEGQLGGTGANVLTF
many	TRBJ1-1	TRBV20-1	14	TRBD1	TGCAGTGCTAGAGAGGGACAGGGGAACACTGAAGCTTTCTTT	CSAREGQGNTEAFF
few	TRBJ2-3	TRBV19	20	TRBD2	TGTGCCAGCAGTGGGGGAGCAACAAAACTAGCGGGAGGTAGTACAGATACGCAGTATTTT	CASSGGATKLAGGSTDTQYF
many	TRBJ1-1	TRBV11-2	13	.	TGTGCCAGCAGCTTTAGGAGGAACACTGAAGCTTTCTTT	CASSFRRNTEAFF
many	TRBJ1-2	TRBV13	14	.	TGTGCCAGCAGCTTAGGGCGGACCGTACGGGGCTACACCTTC	CASSLGRTVRGYTF
few	TRBJ2-3	TRBV27	15	.	TGTGCCAGCAGTTCCGGGTTCACTAGCACAGATACGCAGTATTTT	CASSSGFTSTDTQYF
.	TRBJ1-3	TRBV28	14	.	TGTGCCAGCAGTTGGGACCCTTCTGGAAACACCATATATTTT	CASSWDPSGNTIYF
.	TRBJ1-1	TRBV29-1	14	.	TGCAGCGTTGAATTAGGGACTGAGAACACTGAAGCTTTCTTT	CSVELGTENTEAFF
many	TRBJ1-2	TRBV24-1	15	.	TGTGCCACCAGTGGTACCGGGACACAAAACTATGGCTACACCTTC	CATSGTGTQNYGYTF
many	TRBJ1-1	TRBV9	15	.	TGTGCCAGCAGCGCCGCCGGGGGGGGGAACACTGAAGCTTTCTTT	CASSAAGGGNTEAFF
few	TRBJ2-5	TRBV14	14	.	TGTGCCAGCAGCCAACTACGGCGGGGAGAGACCCAGTACTTC	CASSQLRRGETQYF
many	TRBJ1-4	TRBV10-3	14	TRBD1	TGTGCCATCGGGCGACAGGGCACTAATGAAAAACTGTTTTTT	CAIGRQGTNEKLFF
many	TRBJ2-7	TRBV12-3/TRBV12-4	16	.	TGTGCCAGCAGTTTTTCGGGCTGGGGAAAACCCTACGAGCAGTACTTC	CASSFSGWGKPYEQYF
few	TRBJ2-3	TRBV20-1	17	TRBD2	TGCAGCCCCGCCCTGTCGGGTAGCGGGAGGTTAAGAGATACGCAGTATTTT	CSPALSGSGRLRDTQYF
many	TRBJ2-5	TRBV18	14	.	TGTGCCAGCTCATCCGGACAACCTCCAGAGACCCAGTACTTC	CASSSGQPPETQYF
once	TRBJ2-1	TRBV6-9	15	.	TGTGCCAGCAGCTACGACCTAGGAACGGACAATGAGCAGTTCTTC	CASSYDLGTDNEQFF
.	TRBJ2-2	TRBV7-2	16	.	TGTGCCATCAGTGCTTACGGGAGTTCGAACACCGGGGAGCTGTTTTTT	CAISAYGSSNTGELFF
many	TRBJ1-4	TRBV12-3/TRBV12-4	17	.	TGTGCCAGCAGCCTCGACTATCACCTCAAAACTAATGAAAAACTGTTTTTT	CASSLDYHLKTNEKLFF
.	TRBJ2-3	TRBV29-1	15	.	TGCAGCGTTGGTGGTAGGGGCCGTAGCACAGATACGCAGTATTTT	CSVGGRGRSTDTQYF
few	TRBJ1-1	TRBV7-9	15	TRBD1	TGTGCCAGCAGCGGGACAGGGGTGGAGAGCACTGAAGCTTTCTTT	CASSGTGVESTEAFF
few	TRBJ2-5	TRBV11-3	18	.	TGTGCCAGCAGCGACCCTTTCCCCACCGACAGAAGTCAAGAGACCCAGTACTTC	CASSDPFPTDRSQETQYF